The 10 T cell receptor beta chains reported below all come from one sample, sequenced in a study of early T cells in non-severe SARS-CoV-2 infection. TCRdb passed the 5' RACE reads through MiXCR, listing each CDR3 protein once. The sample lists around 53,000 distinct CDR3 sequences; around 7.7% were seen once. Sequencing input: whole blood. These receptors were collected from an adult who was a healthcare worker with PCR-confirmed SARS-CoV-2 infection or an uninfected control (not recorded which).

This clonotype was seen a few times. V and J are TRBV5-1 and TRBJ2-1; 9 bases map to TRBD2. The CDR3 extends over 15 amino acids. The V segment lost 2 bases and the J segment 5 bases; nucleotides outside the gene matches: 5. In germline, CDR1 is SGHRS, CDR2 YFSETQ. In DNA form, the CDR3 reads TGCGCCAGCAGCTTCGCTGGCGGGGGGGACAATGAGCAGTTCTTC. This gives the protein CASSFAGGGDNEQFF.

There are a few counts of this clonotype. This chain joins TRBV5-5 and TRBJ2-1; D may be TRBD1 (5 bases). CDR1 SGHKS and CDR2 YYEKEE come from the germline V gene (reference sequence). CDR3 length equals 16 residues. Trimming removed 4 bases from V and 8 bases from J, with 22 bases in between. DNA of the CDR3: TGTGCCAGCAGCACCGGACAACTTAGGAGTGGGGATGAGCAGTTCTTC. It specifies CASSTGQLRSGDEQFF.

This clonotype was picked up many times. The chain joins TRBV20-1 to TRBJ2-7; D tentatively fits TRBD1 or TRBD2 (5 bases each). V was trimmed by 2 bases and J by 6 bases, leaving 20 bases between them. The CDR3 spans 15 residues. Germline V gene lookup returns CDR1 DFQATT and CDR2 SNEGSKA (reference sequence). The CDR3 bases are TGCAGTGCTAGACCATCTAGGGGTGAGGGATCCGAGCAGTACTTC. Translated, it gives CSARPSRGEGSEQYF.

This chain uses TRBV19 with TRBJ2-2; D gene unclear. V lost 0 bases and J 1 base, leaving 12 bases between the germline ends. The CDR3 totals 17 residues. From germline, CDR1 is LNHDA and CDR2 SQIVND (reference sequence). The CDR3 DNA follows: TGTGCCAGTAGTATAGATCTCGAAACTTTGAACACCGGGGAGCTGTTTTTT. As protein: CASSIDLETLNTGELFF.

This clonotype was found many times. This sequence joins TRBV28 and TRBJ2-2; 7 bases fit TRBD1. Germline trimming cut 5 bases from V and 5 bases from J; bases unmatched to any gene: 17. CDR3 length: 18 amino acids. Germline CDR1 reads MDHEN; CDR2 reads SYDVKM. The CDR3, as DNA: TGTGCCAGCAGTGGGATATGGACAGGCTCAGAGGTGACCGGGGAGCTGTTTTTT. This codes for CASSGIWTGSEVTGELFF.

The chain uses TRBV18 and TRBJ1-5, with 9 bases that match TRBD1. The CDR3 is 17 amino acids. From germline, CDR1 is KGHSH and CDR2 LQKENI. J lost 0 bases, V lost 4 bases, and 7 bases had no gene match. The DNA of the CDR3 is TGTGCCAGCTCACTCACAGGGGGCGCTTATAGCAATCAGCCCCAGCATTTT. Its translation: CASSLTGGAYSNQPQHF.

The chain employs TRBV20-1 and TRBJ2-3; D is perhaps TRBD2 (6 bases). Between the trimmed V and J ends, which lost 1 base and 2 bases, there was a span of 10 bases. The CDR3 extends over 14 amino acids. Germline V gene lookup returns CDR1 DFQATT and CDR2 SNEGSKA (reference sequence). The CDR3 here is CSARGTTLTDTQYF. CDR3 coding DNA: TGCAGTGCTAGAGGGACTACACTCACAGATACGCAGTATTTT.

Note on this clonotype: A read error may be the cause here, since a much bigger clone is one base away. The CDR3 DNA reads as TGTGCCAGCAGCCAACTAACAGAGAACACCGGGGGGCTGTTTTTT. Its translation: CASSQLTENTGGLFF. The chain combines TRBV4-2 with TRBJ2-2, with a tentative D call TRBD2 (6 bases). Germline V CDR1 and CDR2: LGHNA, YNFKEQ. CDR3 length: 15 residues.

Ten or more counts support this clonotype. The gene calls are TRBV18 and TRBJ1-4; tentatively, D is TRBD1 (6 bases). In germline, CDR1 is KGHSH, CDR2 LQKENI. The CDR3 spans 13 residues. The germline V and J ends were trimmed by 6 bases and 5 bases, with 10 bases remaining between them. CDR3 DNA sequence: TGTGCCAGCTCTTGGGGGCAAAATGAAAAACTGTTTTTT. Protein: CASSWGQNEKLFF.

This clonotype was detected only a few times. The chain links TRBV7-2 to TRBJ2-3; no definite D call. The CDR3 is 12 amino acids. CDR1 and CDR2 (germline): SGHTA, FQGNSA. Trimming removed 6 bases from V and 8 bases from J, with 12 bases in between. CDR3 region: CASSSTPITQYF. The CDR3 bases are TGTGCCAGCAGTTCGACACCTATTACGCAGTATTTT.